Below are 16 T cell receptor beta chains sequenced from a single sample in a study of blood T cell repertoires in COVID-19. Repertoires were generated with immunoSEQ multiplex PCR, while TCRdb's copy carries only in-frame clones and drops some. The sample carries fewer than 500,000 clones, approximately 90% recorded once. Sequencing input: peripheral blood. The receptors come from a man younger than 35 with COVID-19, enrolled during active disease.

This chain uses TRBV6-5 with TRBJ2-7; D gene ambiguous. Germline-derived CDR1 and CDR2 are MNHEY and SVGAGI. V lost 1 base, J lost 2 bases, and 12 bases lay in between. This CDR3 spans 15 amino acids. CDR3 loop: CASSYYVGAAYEQYF. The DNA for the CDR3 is TGTGCCAGCAGTTACTATGTGGGCGCCGCCTACGAGCAGTACTTC.

The DNA for the CDR3 is TGTGCCTGGAGTAGGGGGCCTGAAGCTTTCTTT. This sequence encodes CAWSRGPEAFF. The gene calls are TRBV30 and TRBJ1-1, with 7 bases lining up with TRBD1. The V gene's germline CDR1 is GTSNPN and CDR2 SVGIG (reference sequence). Trimming at V came to 2 bases and at J to 6 bases, leaving 0 bases not matched to a gene. The CDR3 totals 11 residues.

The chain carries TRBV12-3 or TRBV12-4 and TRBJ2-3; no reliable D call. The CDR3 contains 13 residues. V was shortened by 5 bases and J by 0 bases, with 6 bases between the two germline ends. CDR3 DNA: TGTGCCAGCAGTGGGCAGAGCACAGATACGCAGTATTTT. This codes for CASSGQSTDTQYF.

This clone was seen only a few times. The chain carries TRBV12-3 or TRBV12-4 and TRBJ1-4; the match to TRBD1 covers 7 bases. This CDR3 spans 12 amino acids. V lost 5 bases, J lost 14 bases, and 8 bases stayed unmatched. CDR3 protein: CASSLWTGGLFF. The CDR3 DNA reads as TGTGCCAGCAGTCTATGGACAGGAGGGCTGTTTTTT.

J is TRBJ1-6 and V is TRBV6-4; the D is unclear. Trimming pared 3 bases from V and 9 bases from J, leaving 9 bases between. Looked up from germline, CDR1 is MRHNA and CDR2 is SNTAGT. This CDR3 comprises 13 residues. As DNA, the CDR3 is TGTGCCAGCAGTGAGGTAATCGGTTCACCCCTCCACTTT. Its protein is CASSEVIGSPLHF.

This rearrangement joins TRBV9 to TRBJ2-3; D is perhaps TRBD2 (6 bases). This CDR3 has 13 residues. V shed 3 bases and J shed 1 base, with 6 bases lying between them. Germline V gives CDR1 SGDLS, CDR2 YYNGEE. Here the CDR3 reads CASSGGGTDTQYF. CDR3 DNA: TGTGCCAGCAGCGGGGGGGGCACAGATACGCAGTATTTT.

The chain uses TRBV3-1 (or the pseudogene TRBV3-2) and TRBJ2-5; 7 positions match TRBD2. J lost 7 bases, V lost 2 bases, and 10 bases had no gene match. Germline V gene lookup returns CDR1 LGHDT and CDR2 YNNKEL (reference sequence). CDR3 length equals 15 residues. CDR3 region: CASSQRGEPKLTQYF. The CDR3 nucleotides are TGTGCCAGCAGCCAACGGGGGGAACCGAAATTGACCCAGTACTTC.

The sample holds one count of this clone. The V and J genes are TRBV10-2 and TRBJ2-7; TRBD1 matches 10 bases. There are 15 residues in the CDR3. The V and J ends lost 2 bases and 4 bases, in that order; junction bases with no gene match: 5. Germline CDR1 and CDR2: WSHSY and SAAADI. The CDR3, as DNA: TGCGCCAGCAGTGAGGGGGGGACAGGGGAGTACGAGCAGTACTTC. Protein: CASSEGGTGEYEQYF.

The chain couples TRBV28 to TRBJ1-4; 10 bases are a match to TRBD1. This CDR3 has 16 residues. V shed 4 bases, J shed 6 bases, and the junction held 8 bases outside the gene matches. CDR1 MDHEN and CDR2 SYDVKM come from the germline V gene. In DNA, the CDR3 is TGTGCCAGCAGTTCCCCAGGACAGGGGGGGTATGAAAAACTGTTTTTT. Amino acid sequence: CASSSPGQGGYEKLFF.

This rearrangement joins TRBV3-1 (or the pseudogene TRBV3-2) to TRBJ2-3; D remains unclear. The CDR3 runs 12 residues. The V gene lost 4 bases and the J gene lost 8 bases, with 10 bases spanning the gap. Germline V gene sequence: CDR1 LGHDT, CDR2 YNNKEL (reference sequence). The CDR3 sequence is CASSPNRGTQYF. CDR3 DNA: TGTGCCAGCAGCCCAAACCGCGGTACGCAGTATTTT.

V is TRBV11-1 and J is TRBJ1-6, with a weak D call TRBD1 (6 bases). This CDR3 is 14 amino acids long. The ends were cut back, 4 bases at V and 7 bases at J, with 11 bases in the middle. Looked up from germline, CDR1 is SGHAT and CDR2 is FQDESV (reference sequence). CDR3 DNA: TGTGCCAGCAGCTCCAGGGGCAGGAATTCACCCCTCCACTTT. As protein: CASSSRGRNSPLHF.

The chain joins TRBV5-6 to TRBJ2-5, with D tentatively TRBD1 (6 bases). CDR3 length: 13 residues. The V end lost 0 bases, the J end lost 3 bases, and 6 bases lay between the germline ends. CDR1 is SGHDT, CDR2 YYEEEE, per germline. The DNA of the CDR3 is TGTGCCAGCAGCTTGGGGACAGAAGAGACCCAGTACTTC. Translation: CASSLGTEETQYF.

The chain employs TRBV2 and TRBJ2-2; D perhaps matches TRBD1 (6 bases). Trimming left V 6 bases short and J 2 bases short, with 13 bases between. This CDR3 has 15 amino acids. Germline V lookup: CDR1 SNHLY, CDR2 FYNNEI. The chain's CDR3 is CASSELGTNTGELFF. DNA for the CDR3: TGTGCCAGCAGCGAGCTCGGGACAAACACCGGGGAGCTGTTTTTT.

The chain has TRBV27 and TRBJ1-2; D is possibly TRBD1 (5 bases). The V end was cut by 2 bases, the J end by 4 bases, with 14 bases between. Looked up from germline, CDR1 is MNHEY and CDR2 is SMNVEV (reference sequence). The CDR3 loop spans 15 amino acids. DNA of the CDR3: TGTGCCAGCAGTTTAAAGCGCGGGGGTAGCTATGGCTACACCTTC. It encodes CASSLKRGGSYGYTF.

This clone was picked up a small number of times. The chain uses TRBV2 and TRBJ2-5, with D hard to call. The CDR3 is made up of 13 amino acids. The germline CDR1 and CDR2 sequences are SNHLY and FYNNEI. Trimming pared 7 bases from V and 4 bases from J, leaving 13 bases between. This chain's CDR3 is CASKRSGRETQYF. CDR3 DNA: TGTGCCAGCAAAAGAAGTGGGCGAGAGACCCAGTACTTC.

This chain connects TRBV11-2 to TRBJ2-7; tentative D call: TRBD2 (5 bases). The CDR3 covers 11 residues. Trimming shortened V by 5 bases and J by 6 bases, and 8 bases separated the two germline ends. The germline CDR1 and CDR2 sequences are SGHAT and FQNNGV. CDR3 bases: TGTGCCAGCAGCCAAAGCGGCGAGCAGTACTTC. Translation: CASSQSGEQYF.